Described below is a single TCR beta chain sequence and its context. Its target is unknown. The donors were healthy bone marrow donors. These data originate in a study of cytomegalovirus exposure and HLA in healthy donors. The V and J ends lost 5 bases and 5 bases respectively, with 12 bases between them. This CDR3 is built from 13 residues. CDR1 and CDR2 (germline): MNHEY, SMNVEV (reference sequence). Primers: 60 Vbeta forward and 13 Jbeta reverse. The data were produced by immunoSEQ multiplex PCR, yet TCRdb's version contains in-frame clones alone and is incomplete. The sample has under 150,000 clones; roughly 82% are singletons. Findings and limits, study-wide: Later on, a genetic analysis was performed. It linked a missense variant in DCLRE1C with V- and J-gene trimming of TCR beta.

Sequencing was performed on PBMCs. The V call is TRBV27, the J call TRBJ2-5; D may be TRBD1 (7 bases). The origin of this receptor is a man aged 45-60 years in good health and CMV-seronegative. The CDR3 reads CASSPRGRETQYF. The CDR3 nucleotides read TGTGCCAGCAGTCCCAGGGGGAGGGAGACCCAGTACTTC.